This T cell receptor (beta chain) was sequenced during a study of human CD8 memory T cell subsets. This clonotype is called medium-sized based on its frequency. UMI-labeled 5' RACE produced the TCR beta libraries. TCRdb reprocessed the 5' RACE reads, keeping one entry per CDR3 protein, no DNA. Its table records thousands of distinct CDR3 sequences. The CDR3 totals 16 residues. The TCR was taken from a human donor in good health. The chain uses TRBV12-3 or TRBV12-4 and TRBJ2-1; TCRdb gives TRBD1 as the D gene, but with no DNA this cannot be confirmed. Material for sequencing was CD8+ stem-like memory T cells (TSCM and TCM) sorted from PBMCs. Documented subset: stem-like memory CD8 T cells (TSTEM), CCR7+ PD-1- TIGIT-. The chain's CDR3 is CASTLAREDYYNEQFF.